Listed below are T cell receptor beta chains from one sample, sequenced in a study of blood T cells in healthy people across ages. TCRdb redid the calling of the 5' RACE reads with MiXCR, one entry per CDR3 protein. In the table there are about 830,000 distinct CDR3 sequences, approximately 67% of which are singletons. The sequenced sample consisted of blood. These receptors were taken from a man younger than 40 in good health. CDR3s include the opening cysteine and the closing phenylalanine or tryptophan. Each record gives: J gene, D gene, clone size, V gene, CDR3 DNA, CDR3 protein. D genes are given only for firm matches. Clone size is given for some rows only: seen once, a few or many times, or a class if the clone is expanded.

TRBJ2-5 TRBD1 few TRBV27 TGTGCCAGCAGTTCCTTTGGGACAGGGATAAGAGAGCAGTACTTC CASSSFGTGIREQYF
TRBJ1-2 - - TRBV10-3 TGTGCCATCAGTGATAACTATGGCTACACCTTC CAISDNYGYTF
TRBJ2-3 - - TRBV9 TGTGCCAGCAGCGTAGTGGAAGGGGTAGATACGCAGTATTTT CASSVVEGVDTQYF
TRBJ2-1 TRBD2 - TRBV9 TGTGCCAGCAGCGTCACCGGGGGGGGTTCCTACAATGAGCAGTTCTTC CASSVTGGGSYNEQFF
TRBJ2-1 - - TRBV6-5 TGTGCCAGCAGTCCCTCGGGTGGAGCCCTCTCCTACAATGAGCAGTTCTTC CASSPSGGALSYNEQFF
TRBJ1-2 - once TRBV6-2/TRBV6-3 TGTGCCAGCAGTTTCGATCTACAGTCTCAAACATATGGCTACACCTTC CASSFDLQSQTYGYTF
TRBJ2-5 - - TRBV29-1 TGCAGCGTTGAATCCGGGGGCAACGAAGAGACCCAGTACTTC CSVESGGNEETQYF
TRBJ2-1 TRBD2 few TRBV5-1 TGCGCCAGCAGCCTAGCGGGGGGGGCCCCCTACAATGAGCAGTTCTTC CASSLAGGAPYNEQFF
TRBJ2-2 TRBD1 - TRBV12-3/TRBV12-4 TGTGCCAGCAGTTGGGGACAGGCGAACACCGGGGAGCTGTTTTTT CASSWGQANTGELFF
TRBJ2-7 - few TRBV6-2/TRBV6-3 TGTGCCAGCAGTTACTCGAGTCTGGGGCAGTACTTC CASSYSSLGQYF
TRBJ2-1 TRBD2 - TRBV20-1 TGCAGTGCCCAGAGACCGGGACTAGCGGCCTCGGGTGAGCAGTTCTTC CSAQRPGLAASGEQFF
TRBJ2-3 - - TRBV15 TGTGCCACCAGCAGACAACCATGGGGGGACACAGATACGCAGTATTTT CATSRQPWGDTDTQYF
TRBJ2-1 TRBD1 - TRBV7-8 TGTGCCAGCAGCCGACGACAGGGACCCTACAATGAGCAGTTCTTC CASSRRQGPYNEQFF
TRBJ2-5 TRBD1 few TRBV15 TGTGCCACCAGCAGAGTGAGACAGGGGGAGACCCAGTACTTC CATSRVRQGETQYF
TRBJ1-5 - few TRBV6-2/TRBV6-3 TGTGCCAGCAACAGCGCGGGCGGCTATCAGCCCCAGCATTTT CASNSAGGYQPQHF
TRBJ2-6 - - TRBV6-5 TGTGCCAGCAGTTATGCCCAGAACTCTGGGGCCAACGTCCTGACTTTC CASSYAQNSGANVLTF
TRBJ2-5 - - TRBV20-1 TGCAGTGCTAGCCAGTGGAGGGCGGCTAAAGAGACCCAGTACTTC CSASQWRAAKETQYF
TRBJ1-4 - - TRBV7-3 TGTGCCAGCAGCCTACGGGGGGTTGGGAGTGAAAAACTGTTTTTT CASSLRGVGSEKLFF
TRBJ2-1 - - TRBV7-3 TGTGCCAGCAGCTTAGGGCCTCAGGCGGGGAGGCATAATGAGCAGTTCTTC CASSLGPQAGRHNEQFF
TRBJ2-7 TRBD1 - TRBV30 TGTGCCTGGAGTGAATTGCCGGACAGGGCCTACGAGCAGTACTTC CAWSELPDRAYEQYF
TRBJ2-3 TRBD2 - TRBV7-3 TGTGCCAGCAGCCCACGTCTGAGCGGGGGGGCCCCAGATACGCAGTATTTT CASSPRLSGGAPDTQYF
TRBJ2-7 - few TRBV18 TGTGCCAGCTCACCAGTCCGGGGACATTCCTACGAGCAGTACTTC CASSPVRGHSYEQYF
TRBJ2-1 - - TRBV27 TGTGCCAGCAGTCGTTTAGGGGGACATGAGCAGTTCTTC CASSRLGGHEQFF
TRBJ2-7 - - TRBV4-3 TGCGCCAGCAGCCAAGTTGTGGGGACCTACGAGCAGTACTTC CASSQVVGTYEQYF
TRBJ1-4 TRBD1 - TRBV7-6 TGTGCCAGCAGCCAACTGGCAGGGGGCGGTGAAAAACTGTTTTTT CASSQLAGGGEKLFF
TRBJ2-3 - - TRBV5-1 TGCGCCAGCAGCTTCAGGGACCAAGACACAGATACGCAGTATTTT CASSFRDQDTDTQYF
TRBJ2-7 - - TRBV20-1 TGCAGTGCTCCATCGGGGCAGGGCCCCTACGAGCAGTACTTC CSAPSGQGPYEQYF
TRBJ1-2 - - TRBV7-9 TGTGCCAGCAGCTCCAGCTTAGGGTCAAACTATGGCTACACCTTC CASSSSLGSNYGYTF
TRBJ1-5 TRBD1 - TRBV20-1 TGCAGTGCTAAGACAGGCGGACAGGGATTCAATCAGCCCCAGCATTTT CSAKTGGQGFNQPQHF
TRBJ2-1 TRBD1 few TRBV7-2 TGTGCCAGCAGCTTAGAACAGGGGGTTTTCAATGAGCAGTTCTTC CASSLEQGVFNEQFF
TRBJ2-1 - - TRBV7-2 TGTGCCAGCAGCCTACGATCCTACAGGGACGAGCAGTTCTTC CASSLRSYRDEQFF
TRBJ2-3 - - TRBV7-9 TGTGCCAGCAGCTTAATCGGGGGCCCCCGCACAGATACGCAGTATTTT CASSLIGGPRTDTQYF
TRBJ2-7 TRBD1 - TRBV29-1 TGCAGCGCTAAAGGAGGAGGAGGGACAGGTTATTACGAGCAGTACTTC CSAKGGGGTGYYEQYF
TRBJ1-2 TRBD1 - TRBV4-2 TGTGCCAGCAGCCAGAGACAGGGGGCTAACTATGGCTACACCTTC CASSQRQGANYGYTF
TRBJ1-2 - - TRBV12-3/TRBV12-4 TGTGCCAGCAGTTTGGGGACCTACTATGGCTACACCTTC CASSLGTYYGYTF
TRBJ2-1 TRBD2 - TRBV10-3 TGTGCCATCAGGCTCTCTAGCGGGGGGTTCTCCTACAATGAGCAGTTCTTC CAIRLSSGGFSYNEQFF
TRBJ2-2 - - TRBV6-5 TGTGCCAGCAGTTACAATCGGGCCGGGGAGCTGTTTTTT CASSYNRAGELFF
TRBJ1-5 TRBD1 few TRBV10-3 TGTGCCATCAGTACCGGGACAGGGAGTCAGCCCCAGCATTTT CAISTGTGSQPQHF
TRBJ2-5 - - TRBV11-2 TGTGCCAGCAGCCTCACACTACTAGAGACCCAGTACTTC CASSLTLLETQYF
TRBJ1-2 - - TRBV9 TGTGCCAGCAGCCACCTTAACTATGGCTACACCTTC CASSHLNYGYTF
TRBJ1-2 - few TRBV25-1 TGTGCCAGCAGTGAATACGGGCAGGCGTATGGCTACACCTTC CASSEYGQAYGYTF
TRBJ2-7 - - TRBV28 TGTGCCAGCAGTTTAGCCCGATGGTACGAGCAGTACTTC CASSLARWYEQYF
TRBJ2-1 - - TRBV9 TGTGCCAGCAGCGTAGGACCCCCCAACAATGAGCAGTTCTTC CASSVGPPNNEQFF
TRBJ2-7 - - TRBV7-2 TGTGCCAGCAGCTTAATTCGTGCGGGGACCTACGAGCAGTACTTC CASSLIRAGTYEQYF
TRBJ2-1 TRBD2 - TRBV29-1 TGCAGCGCTGAAACGATAGCGGGGGGCTACAATGAGCAGTTCTTC CSAETIAGGYNEQFF
TRBJ1-1 - - TRBV13 TGTGCCAGCAGCTTAGAGGCCCTTGGGGGGGTGAACACTGAAGCTTTCTTT CASSLEALGGVNTEAFF
TRBJ2-1 - - TRBV20-1 TGCAGTGTCATAGCGGAAAGCTCCTACAATGAGCAGTTCTTC CSVIAESSYNEQFF
TRBJ2-1 TRBD2 - TRBV7-2 TGTGCCAGCAGCATCAATAGCGGGGGGGCCGGGAGTGAGCAGTTCTTC CASSINSGGAGSEQFF
TRBJ2-7 - few TRBV7-3 TGTGCCAGCAGCTTAGGAGGGTCGCCCCGCTACGAGCAGTACTTC CASSLGGSPRYEQYF
TRBJ2-1 - - TRBV29-1 TGCAGCGTTGAAGTCGAGGACTATGAGCAGTTCTTC CSVEVEDYEQFF
TRBJ1-5 TRBD1 - TRBV20-1 TGCAGTGCTAGAGAGCTCAGGACAGGGATCACTCATTATAGCAATCAGCCCCAGCATTTT CSARELRTGITHYSNQPQHF